This T cell receptor (beta chain) was sequenced during a study of Tregs in tolerant kidney transplant recipients. Broader study findings: The small number of patients limits these findings pending further validation. Antigen-driven expansion was suggested because donor-specific Tregs expanded more than all Tregs in tolerant patients. For some patients, primers changed over time, blocking nucleotide-level comparison.

The nonmyeloablative bone marrow transplants came from related graft donors, with transient mixed chimerism. Unstimulated Tregs (CD4+CD25+CD127-) and CD4+CD25- non-Tregs were sorted from PBMCs. In its sample, this clone was seen a few times. Its specificity is unknown. The method was immunoSEQ multiplex PCR; TCRdb's version includes in-frame clones alone and lacks a portion of them. Seen here are around 50,000 clones, more than 70% observed once, and the top ten hold around a sixth. CDR1 is LNHDA, CDR2 SQIVND, per germline (reference sequence). The CDR3 runs to 15 residues. Trimming at V came to 6 bases and at J to 5 bases, leaving 8 bases not matched to a gene.

The TCR sequence derives from a human patient who received a combined kidney and bone marrow transplant. Some T cells may be graft donor cells. The source was CD8+ T cells from blood (PBMCs), collected 12 months after the transplant. The chain employs TRBV19 and TRBJ2-1, with 9 bases matching TRBD1. As DNA, the CDR3 is TGTGCCAGTAGACCCGGGACAGGGAGTCACAATGAGCAGTTCTTC. Translating gives CASRPGTGSHNEQFF.